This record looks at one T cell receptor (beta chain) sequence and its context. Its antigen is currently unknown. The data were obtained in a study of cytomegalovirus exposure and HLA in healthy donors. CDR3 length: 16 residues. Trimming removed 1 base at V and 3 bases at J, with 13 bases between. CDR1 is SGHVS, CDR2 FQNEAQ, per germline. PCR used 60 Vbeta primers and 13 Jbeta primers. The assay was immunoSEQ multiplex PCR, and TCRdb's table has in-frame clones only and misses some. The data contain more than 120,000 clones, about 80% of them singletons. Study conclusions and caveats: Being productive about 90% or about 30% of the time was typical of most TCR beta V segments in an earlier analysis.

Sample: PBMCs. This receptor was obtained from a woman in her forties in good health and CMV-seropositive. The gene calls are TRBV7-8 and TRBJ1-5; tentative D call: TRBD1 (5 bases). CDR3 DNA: TGTGCCAGCAGCTTAGAGGGGCAGGCTATCAATCAGCCCCAGCATTTT. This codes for CASSLEGQAINQPQHF.